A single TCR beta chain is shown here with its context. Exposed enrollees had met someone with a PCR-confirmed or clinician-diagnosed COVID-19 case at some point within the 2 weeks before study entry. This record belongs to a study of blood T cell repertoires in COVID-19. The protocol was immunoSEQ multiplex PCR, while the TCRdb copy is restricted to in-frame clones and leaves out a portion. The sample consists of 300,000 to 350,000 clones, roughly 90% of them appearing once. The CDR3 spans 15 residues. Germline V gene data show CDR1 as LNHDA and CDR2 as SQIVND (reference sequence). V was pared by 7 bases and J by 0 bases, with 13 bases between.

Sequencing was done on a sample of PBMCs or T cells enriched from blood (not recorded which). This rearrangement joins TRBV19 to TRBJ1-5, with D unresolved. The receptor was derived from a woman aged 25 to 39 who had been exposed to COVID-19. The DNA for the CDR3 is TGTGCCAGTACGGGTTTGAGGGCTAGCAATCAGCCCCAGCATTTT. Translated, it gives CASTGLRASNQPQHF.